This TCR beta chain was captured in a study of patients and donors after allogeneic stem cell transplantation. TCRdb called the RT-PCR reads again in MiXCR, with one record for every CDR3 protein. This sample has roughly 200,000 distinct CDR3 sequences, with over 30% found just once. Between the trimmed V and J ends, which lost 8 bases and 1 base, there was a span of 15 bases. Looked up from germline, CDR1 is ENHRY and CDR2 is SYGVKD. The CDR3 extends over 15 amino acids. The clonotype comes from a human donor who was either an allogeneic HSCT recipient or a stem cell or donor lymphocyte infusion donor (not recorded which). It is not recorded whose cells these are; they may come from a transplant donor. V and J are TRBV10-3 and TRBJ2-1; maybe TRBD2 (7 bases). Sequencing was performed on blood, either unsorted or a sorted T cell fraction (not recorded which). This CDR3 is CAIGGGPLSYNEQFF. The CDR3 nucleotides are TGTGCCATCGGCGGGGGCCCTTTGTCCTACAATGAGCAGTTCTTC.